The clone carrying this T cell receptor (beta chain) has at least ten counts. Its antigen is undetermined. There were healthy Caucasian individuals from Russia, aged roughly 6 to 100, serving as donors. The entry originates in a study of blood T cells in healthy people across ages. Study results and limitations: Percentage of naive T cells showed a strong correlation with TCR beta diversity.

Then a second PCR, running roughly 7 to 11 cycles, was carried out with a sample-barcoded 5' primer and a J-beta primer mix. TCRdb re-called the 5' RACE reads with MiXCR, one entry per CDR3 protein. The sample shows some 640,000 distinct CDR3 sequences, around 31% of them seen only once. CDR1 and CDR2 (germline): SGHRS, YFSETQ. V dropped 0 bases and J dropped 6; count of bases not matched to a gene: 2. The CDR3 has 16 residues. This sequence originates from a woman of 80 years or more in good health. The chain carries TRBV5-1 and TRBJ2-1; 14 bases are shared with TRBD2. What was sequenced was blood. CDR3 sequence (DNA): TGCGCCAGCAGCTTGGGAGGACTAGCGGGGGGCAATGAGCAGTTCTTC. Protein sequence: CASSLGGLAGGNEQFF.